This entry describes one T cell receptor beta chain. Its antigen remains unidentified. No per-base quality is available; no much larger clone lies one base away. The data stem from a study of blood T cell repertoires in COVID-19 (dated by TCRdb to about 2020). Concerning the study at large: Collaborator samples came from the United States, Italy and Spain and covered acute and convalescent phases of COVID-19. The dataset comprised deeply sampled blood TCRbeta repertoires from subjects exposed to, actively infected with, or recovered from COVID-19. Where available, HLA class I and class II types were taken from metadata supplied by the sample provider and were not determined by assay-based typing. The prospective study material was composed of cDNA or gDNA derived from T cells, B-cell-depleted T cells, or PBMCs. The repertoires were released in a freely available public database meant as a resource for research on the immune response to SARS-CoV-2. Samples were obtained from the ongoing ImmuneRACE study (first 160 participants) and from some 1,200 subjects provided by 6 global collaborators. The sample metadata nearly always contained a de-identified subject ID, COVID-19 status, age in years and sex.

TCRbeta CDR3 regions were amplified from genomic DNA by means of the immunoSEQ Assay, a bias-controlled multiplex PCR. In the original analysis: The number of nucleated cells in each sample was estimated by amplification of reference gene primers within the assay. Sequence reads were collapsed and filtered to measure the absolute abundance of every unique TCRbeta CDR3 rearrangement. For each sample, productive Simpson clonality was calculated by taking the square root of Simpson's diversity index across productive rearrangements. The table comes from immuneACCESS by way of TCRdb, which keeps in-frame sequences with V and J called. Part of the clones is missing from these tables; in studies checked, under half for an unresolved V gene and the rest for unknown reasons. V, J and clone size are taken as reported in that table, and D and trimming were inferred from the DNA itself. The sample table shows about 110,000 clones, and about 90% are seen once. In total, the top ten clones hold 1% to 1.5% of the sample.

The study at large found these results: The quantity of clinical and demographic metadata differed by source and by participant and was supplied without curation.

The collaborating institutions used their own protocols to collect whole blood in K2EDTA tubes. For TCRbeta analysis, collaborators shipped samples in one of three forms: frozen whole blood, isolated PBMCs, or DNA extracted from either of those sample types. This receptor was taken from a woman between 25 and 40 years old with acute or convalescent COVID-19. The specimen sequenced was peripheral blood.

The CDR3 here reads CASSEAKGFMGYEQYF. The nucleotide sequence is TGTGCCAGCAGTGAGGCAAAGGGGTTCATGGGCTACGAGCAGTACTTC. The sequence links TRBV25-1 to TRBJ2-7; D gene: possibly TRBD1, on 5 matching bases. Taken from cysteine to phenylalanine, the CDR3 has 16 residues. Of the read, only the CDR3 DNA is kept; its 48 bases are in frame from base 1. The V end loses 3 bases and the J end loses 3 bases, and a stretch of 18 bases separates them. From a lookup of the germline V gene, CDR1 and CDR2 are MGHDK and SYGVNS.